The next 24 T cell receptor beta chains were all read from a single sample in a study of blood T cells in healthy people across ages. A J-beta primer mix and a sample-barcoded 5' primer were used in a second PCR of about 7 to 12 cycles. TCRdb re-analysed the 5' RACE reads in MiXCR, keeping a single row per CDR3 protein. The repertoire holds 850,000 to 1,000,000 distinct CDR3 sequences, with around 48% as singletons. The material sequenced was blood. Receptors were obtained from a man aged 25-45 years in good health.

The genes are TRBV5-1 and TRBJ1-1, with D uncertain. CDR1 and CDR2 (germline): SGHRS, YFSETQ. The CDR3 is 13 amino acids. V was pared by 3 bases and J by 7 bases, with 13 bases between. The CDR3 region is CASSWGESGEAFF. As DNA, the CDR3 is TGCGCCAGCAGCTGGGGAGAATCGGGTGAAGCTTTCTTT. The complete variable domain, with remaining parts taken from reference TRBV5-1 and TRBJ1-1, reads KAGVTQTPRYLIKTRGQQVTLSCSPISGHRSVSWYQQTPGQGLQFLFEYFSETQRNKGNFPGRFSGRQFSNSRSEMNVSTLELGDSALYLCASSWGESGEAFFGQGTRLTVV.

In this sample, this clonotype turned up a few times. CDR3 region: CATSRDLQNSNSPLHF. Here the CDR3 DNA reads TGTGCCACCAGCAGAGATTTACAGAATTCTAATTCACCCCTCCACTTT. This rearrangement joins TRBV15 to TRBJ1-6; D gene unclear. The CDR3 loop spans 16 amino acids. Germline-derived CDR1 and CDR2 are LNHNV and YYDKDF (reference sequence). V lost 0 bases and J 6 bases, leaving 12 bases between the germline ends.

The chain joins TRBV12-3 or TRBV12-4 to TRBJ2-7; D possibly corresponds to TRBD1 (6 bases). The V end lost 4 bases, the J end lost 4 bases, and 14 bases lay between the germline ends. This CDR3 is 14 amino acids long. In DNA, the CDR3 is TGTGCCAGCAGTTCCCAATCGGACAGTTACGAGCAGTACTTC. Translated: CASSSQSDSYEQYF.

This clonotype was found many times. The chain recombines TRBV5-1 with TRBJ1-2; D unresolved. Germline V gives CDR1 SGHRS, CDR2 YFSETQ. The CDR3 has 13 residues. V was clipped by 2 bases and J by 7 bases, with 12 bases between them. CDR3 in DNA: TGCGCCAGCAGCTTCTGGAGTTCCTCTGGCTACACCTTC. It is translated as CASSFWSSSGYTF.

This sequence joins TRBV3-1 and TRBJ2-2; tentatively, D is TRBD2 (6 bases). The CDR3 consists of 16 residues. Germline loops: CDR1 LGHDT, CDR2 YNNKEL (reference sequence). Trimming took off 2 bases at V and 4 bases at J, with 14 bases between the two ends. The CDR3 here is CASSQPSVGATGELFF. The CDR3 region has the DNA TGTGCCAGCAGCCAACCTAGCGTCGGGGCCACCGGGGAGCTGTTTTTT. The complete variable domain, with remaining parts taken from reference TRBV3-1 and TRBJ2-2, reads DTAVSQTPKYLVTQMGNDKSIKCEQNLGHDTMYWYKQDSKKFLKIMFSYNNKELIINETVPNRFSPKSPDKAHLNLHINSLELGDSAVYFCASSQPSVGATGELFFGEGSRLTVL.

This clonotype appeared a few times. CDR3 region: CASSEQGVIEPNEQFF. CDR3 nucleotide sequence: TGTGCCAGCAGCGAACAGGGGGTGATCGAACCCAATGAGCAGTTCTTC. The chain uses TRBV3-1 and TRBJ2-1; 8 bases are a match to TRBD1. J was trimmed by 6 bases and V by 5 bases; bases with no gene match: 12. The CDR3 totals 16 residues. Germline assignment: CDR1 LGHDT and CDR2 YNNKEL (reference sequence).

V and J are TRBV28 and TRBJ2-3; no firm D call. Trimming stripped 4 bases from V and 0 bases from J, with 14 bases between. The CDR3 contains 16 residues. Germline V lookup: CDR1 MDHEN, CDR2 SYDVKM. CDR3 DNA: TGTGCCAGCAGTTCCCCGGCATTACCAAGCACAGATACGCAGTATTTT. Translating it yields CASSSPALPSTDTQYF.

The genes are TRBV7-9 and TRBJ1-6; D gene uncertain. The CDR3 is 13 amino acids. Between the trimmed V and J ends, which lost 4 bases and 5 bases, there was a span of 6 bases. Germline V gene data show CDR1 as SEHNR and CDR2 as FQNEAQ (reference sequence). CDR3 in DNA: TGTGCCAGCAGCTCGCAGGATAATTCACCCCTCCACTTT. Translated: CASSSQDNSPLHF.

This clonotype was seen more than once but under ten times. The chain combines TRBV7-2 with TRBJ1-2; no reliable D call. Between the trimmed V and J ends, which lost 0 bases and 3 bases, there was a span of 11 bases. The CDR3 covers 15 residues. The germline V gene encodes CDR1 SGHTA and CDR2 FQGNSA. CDR3 loop: CASSLARGSYYGYTF. CDR3 in DNA: TGTGCCAGCAGCTTAGCTCGGGGTTCCTACTATGGCTACACCTTC.

The chain joins TRBV5-1 to TRBJ2-3; D not resolved. V was trimmed by 0 bases and J by 0 bases, leaving 8 bases between them. The CDR3 runs to 15 residues. The germline CDR1 and CDR2 sequences are SGHRS and YFSETQ. Here the CDR3 reads CASSLALTSTDTQYF. CDR3 in DNA: TGCGCCAGCAGCTTGGCCTTAACTAGCACAGATACGCAGTATTTT.

For this clonotype: This could be a read error, since a much larger clone is one nucleotide away. This chain connects TRBV7-2 to TRBJ1-5, with no clear D. In germline, CDR1 is SGHTA, CDR2 FQGNSA. The CDR3 has 12 residues. This chain's CDR3 is CAGSLENQPQHF. In nucleotides, the CDR3 is TGTGCCGGCAGCCTGGAGAATCAGCCCCAGCATTTT.

This clonotype was observed a handful of times. The chain links TRBV4-2 to TRBJ1-4, with D perhaps TRBD1 (6 bases). The CDR3 totals 14 residues. V was trimmed by 0 bases and J by 6 bases, leaving 8 bases between them. CDR1 is LGHNA, CDR2 YNFKEQ, per germline. CDR3 amino acids: CASSQEDSDEKLFF. The CDR3 DNA reads as TGTGCCAGCAGCCAAGAGGACAGTGATGAAAAACTGTTTTTT.

V is TRBV9 and J is TRBJ2-3; D unclear. The CDR3 runs to 14 residues. From germline, CDR1 is SGDLS and CDR2 YYNGEE. Trimming left V 3 bases short and J 3 bases short, with 11 bases between. CDR3 sequence reads: CASSADHRTDTQYF. For the CDR3, the DNA is TGTGCCAGCAGCGCAGACCACCGGACAGATACGCAGTATTTT.

This clonotype showed up just a few times. V and J are TRBV3-1 and TRBJ2-5; perhaps TRBD2 as D (5 bases). The V gene's germline CDR1 is LGHDT and CDR2 YNNKEL (reference sequence). CDR3 size: 14 residues. Trimming took off 3 bases at V and 10 bases at J, with 18 bases between the two ends. CDR3 protein: CASSHHAGPADQYF. CDR3 coding DNA: TGTGCCAGCAGCCATCACGCGGGTCCAGCTGACCAGTACTTC.

The chain joins TRBV6-6 to TRBJ1-1; D perhaps matches TRBD1 (6 bases). The CDR3 is made up of 16 amino acids. V lost 6 bases to trimming and J lost 1 base, with 18 bases between them. Germline V CDR1 and CDR2: MNHNY, SVGAGI (reference sequence). CDR3 coding DNA: TGTGCCAGCAGCCTGGTTCCGGGGGGCCGGAACACTGAAGCTTTCTTT. It translates to CASSLVPGGRNTEAFF.

This clonotype was observed at least ten times. V gene TRBV7-2 combines with J gene TRBJ2-7, with 7 bases that match TRBD1. CDR1 is SGHTA, CDR2 FQGNSA, per germline. The CDR3 is 12 amino acids. The J segment lost 5 bases and the V segment lost 5 bases, leaving 3 bases of the junction unmatched. CDR3 sequence reads: CASSPTGHEQYF. CDR3 DNA sequence: TGTGCCAGCAGCCCGACAGGGCACGAGCAGTACTTC.

This clonotype has more than one count but fewer than ten. This chain links TRBV12-3 or TRBV12-4 with TRBJ2-3, with D perhaps being TRBD1 or TRBD2 (6 bases each). This CDR3 is built from 14 residues. Trimming pared 6 bases from V and 1 base from J, leaving 11 bases between. DNA for the CDR3: TGTGCCAGCAGCTGGGGGGCTGGCACAGATACGCAGTATTTT. This sequence encodes CASSWGAGTDTQYF.

This rearrangement joins TRBV6-2 or TRBV6-3 to TRBJ2-7, with D perhaps TRBD2 (6 bases). The V end was cut by 2 bases, the J end by 3 bases, with 14 bases between. CDR1 is MNHEY and CDR2 is SVGEGT in the germline V gene. The CDR3 has 15 amino acids. This chain's CDR3 is CASSYGWGVSYEQYF. In nucleotides, the CDR3 is TGTGCCAGCAGTTACGGCTGGGGGGTCAGCTACGAGCAGTACTTC.

The J gene is TRBJ1-1, the V gene TRBV7-2, with TRBD1 matching over 7 bases. Germline loops: CDR1 SGHTA, CDR2 FQGNSA. J was trimmed by 0 bases and V by 3 bases; bases with no gene match: 4. CDR3 length equals 15 residues. Here the CDR3 reads CASSFGQVMNTEAFF. The CDR3 DNA follows: TGTGCCAGCAGCTTCGGACAGGTCATGAACACTGAAGCTTTCTTT.

This clonotype showed up just a few times. The chain recombines TRBV6-2 or TRBV6-3 with TRBJ2-1; possibly TRBD1 for D (7 bases). Germline values: CDR1 MNHEY, CDR2 SVGEGT. Trimming took 6 bases from V and 5 from J, leaving 20 bases between them. CDR3 size: 16 residues. This CDR3 reads CASSPSKGGGNNEQFF. The CDR3 DNA reads TGTGCCAGCAGCCCCAGCAAAGGAGGGGGCAACAATGAGCAGTTCTTC.

The gene calls are TRBV6-2 or TRBV6-3 and TRBJ1-6, with 7 bases identical to TRBD1. Germline lookup yields CDR1 MNHEY and CDR2 SVGEGT. The junction had 19 bases not matched to a gene; V was cut back by 5 bases and J by 9 bases. The CDR3 totals 18 residues. CDR3 sequence reads: CASSTAVDRNLLRSPLHF. The CDR3 DNA sequence: TGTGCCAGCAGTACCGCGGTGGACAGGAACTTACTTCGTTCACCCCTCCACTTT.

This clonotype was detected once. The chain joins TRBV4-3 to TRBJ2-2, with TRBD2 identical over 7 bases. This CDR3 has 17 amino acids. Germline CDR1 LGHNA, CDR2 YSLEER. The ends lost 0 bases at V and 0 bases at J; junction bases unmatched: 4. In nucleotides, the CDR3 is TGCGCCAGCAGCCAAGATTGGGAGGGCGCGAACACCGGGGAGCTGTTTTTT. Residues: CASSQDWEGANTGELFF.

The rearrangement links TRBV20-1 to TRBJ1-2, with D uncertain. CDR3 length equals 12 residues. CDR1 and CDR2 from the germline V gene are DFQATT and SNEGSKA (reference sequence). Trimming took off 4 bases at V and 4 bases at J, with 10 bases between the two ends. The CDR3 DNA reads TGCAGTGCTATTACTGATCTCTATGGCTACACCTTC. Encoded protein: CSAITDLYGYTF.

The table lists this clonotype with a few counts. The V and J genes are TRBV12-3 or TRBV12-4 and TRBJ1-1, with 7 bases that match TRBD1. The CDR3 contains 12 residues. V shed 6 bases, J shed 11 bases, and the junction held 9 bases outside the gene matches. CDR3 residues: CASSRQGTRAFF. CDR3 DNA: TGTGCCAGCAGCCGACAGGGCACGCGGGCTTTCTTT.